The rows below give T cell receptor beta chains drawn from one sample of a study of blood T cell repertoires in COVID-19. The protocol was immunoSEQ multiplex PCR, while the TCRdb copy is restricted to in-frame clones and leaves out a portion. The data hold about 280,000 clones, with around 90% observed a single time. Sequenced sample: PBMCs or T cells enriched from blood (not recorded which). The receptors here all came from a woman younger than 30 with acute COVID-19. The CDR3 runs from the conserved cysteine through the conserved F or W. D genes are given only for firm matches. Clone size is shown for a subset of rows, as once, few, many or a class of expanded clone.

d_call: .; v_call: TRBV5-1; j_call: TRBJ2-7; clone_size: .; cdr3_aa: CASSLQGSGVEQYF; cdr3_nt: TGCGCCAGCAGCTTGCAGGGTTCTGGCGTCGAGCAGTACTTC
d_call: TRBD2; v_call: TRBV19; j_call: TRBJ2-1; clone_size: .; cdr3_aa: CASMLYGGGNSEQFF; cdr3_nt: TGTGCCAGTATGTTATACGGGGGGGGAAACAGTGAGCAGTTCTTC
d_call: .; v_call: TRBV19; j_call: TRBJ1-5; clone_size: .; cdr3_aa: CASSEYSSRSNQPQHF; cdr3_nt: TGTGCCAGTAGTGAGTACAGCAGTAGAAGCAATCAGCCCCAGCATTTT
d_call: .; v_call: TRBV28; j_call: TRBJ1-1; clone_size: .; cdr3_aa: CASSFDSGNTEAFF; cdr3_nt: TGTGCCAGCAGTTTTGACAGTGGTAACACTGAAGCTTTCTTT
d_call: TRBD2; v_call: TRBV5-1; j_call: TRBJ2-1; clone_size: .; cdr3_aa: CASSFIAGASYNEQFF; cdr3_nt: TGCGCCAGCAGCTTTATAGCGGGAGCCTCCTACAATGAGCAGTTCTTC
d_call: .; v_call: TRBV11-3; j_call: TRBJ2-7; clone_size: .; cdr3_aa: CASSRDTGEQYF; cdr3_nt: TGTGCCAGCAGCCGGGACACCGGCGAGCAGTACTTC
d_call: .; v_call: TRBV30; j_call: TRBJ1-1; clone_size: .; cdr3_aa: CAWFPAADTEAFF; cdr3_nt: TGTGCCTGGTTCCCCGCGGCCGACACTGAAGCTTTCTTT
d_call: .; v_call: TRBV10-1; j_call: TRBJ2-2; clone_size: .; cdr3_aa: CASSESVQGNTGELFF; cdr3_nt: TGCGCCAGCAGTGAGTCGGTACAGGGAAACACCGGGGAGCTGTTTTTT
d_call: TRBD1; v_call: TRBV7-2; j_call: TRBJ1-2; clone_size: .; cdr3_aa: CASSLGPQGYGYTF; cdr3_nt: TGTGCCAGCAGCTTAGGCCCACAGGGGTATGGCTACACCTTC
d_call: TRBD2; v_call: TRBV11-2; j_call: TRBJ2-3; clone_size: once; cdr3_aa: CASSHQATSNTDTQYF; cdr3_nt: TGTGCCAGCAGCCACCAGGCGACTAGCAACACAGATACGCAGTATTTT